This paragraph reports one TCR beta chain. The data derive from a study of blood T cell repertoires in COVID-19. Across the study: Specimens from acute and convalescent COVID-19 originated in the United States, Italy and Spain.

The CDR3 has 16 amino acids. V shed 1 base, J shed 4 bases, and the junction held 4 bases outside the gene matches. The germline V gene encodes CDR1 LGHDT and CDR2 YNNKEL (reference sequence). As originally analysed: Amplified reference gene primers provided the basis for estimating nucleated cell counts. Only in-frame clones appear in the TCRdb table, and some are missing; sequencing was by immunoSEQ multiplex PCR. For V, J and clone size, that table is used; D and trimming come from the DNA. The data show around 24,000 clones, roughly 80% seen once. This clonotype was obtained from a man aged 45-65 years with active or convalescent COVID-19. The V gene is TRBV3-1 (or the pseudogene TRBV3-2), the J gene TRBJ2-3, with 11 bases lining up with TRBD2. Sequencing used peripheral blood. This chain's CDR3 is CASSQGWGLAADTQYF. The CDR3 nucleotides are TGTGCCAGCAGCCAAGGGTGGGGACTAGCGGCAGATACGCAGTATTTT.